This passage covers 22 T cell receptor beta chains from one sample sequenced in a study of cytomegalovirus exposure and HLA in healthy donors. 13 Jbeta primers and 60 Vbeta primers were used for the PCR. The repertoire was sequenced with immunoSEQ multiplex PCR; TCRdb's copy has only in-frame clones and lacks some. This sample has 150,000 to 200,000 clones, with about 75% found just once. Material: PBMCs. The source of these receptors is a man aged 45-60 years in good health and CMV-seropositive.

The V gene is TRBV6-1, the J gene TRBJ1-6; D perhaps matches TRBD1 (6 bases). This CDR3 is 14 amino acids long. The V and J ends lost 6 bases and 7 bases respectively, with 13 bases between them. The germline V gene has CDR1 MNHNS and CDR2 SASEGT. CDR3 DNA sequence: TGTGCCAGCAGCCCCAGGGGCCCAAATTCACCCCTCCACTTT. This codes for CASSPRGPNSPLHF.

This chain connects TRBV6-5 to TRBJ2-2, with D perhaps TRBD1 (6 bases). The germline V gene has CDR1 MNHEY and CDR2 SVGAGI. The CDR3 runs to 14 residues. Trimming stripped 7 bases from V and 7 bases from J, with 16 bases between. The CDR3 DNA is TGTGCCAGCATTACACAGCAGGGGATCGGGGAGCTGTTTTTT. Protein: CASITQQGIGELFF.

The CDR3 nucleotides read TGTGCCAGCAGTTTCGACAGGGGAAATCAGCCCCAGCATTTT. It yields the protein CASSFDRGNQPQHF. V gene TRBV6-1 combines with J gene TRBJ1-5, with TRBD1 identical over 8 bases. V shed 5 bases and J 4 bases; nucleotides not matched to a gene: 4. The CDR3 runs to 14 residues. Germline values: CDR1 MNHNS, CDR2 SASEGT.

J is TRBJ2-5 and V is TRBV2; 10 nucleotides line up with TRBD2. The DNA end lines up better with TRBJ2-7; the J call may be wrong. This CDR3 has 15 amino acids. CDR1 is SNHLY, CDR2 FYNNEI, per germline. For the CDR3, the DNA is TGTGCCAGCAGTCTAAATAGCGGGGGGACCTACGAGCAGTACTTC. Protein sequence: CASSLNSGGTYEQYF.

This clone has a single count. The rearrangement joins TRBV21-1 to TRBJ1-2. TRBV21-1 is a recognized pseudogene. This CDR3 has 12 amino acids. CDR3 protein: CASSANNYGYTF. CDR3 DNA: TGTGCCAGCAGCGCGAACAACTATGGCTACACCTTC.

The genes are TRBV7-6 and TRBJ1-4; D possibly corresponds to TRBD1 (5 bases). With 4 bases removed from V and 8 bases from J, the gap between germline ends came to 17 bases. This CDR3 region has 15 residues. Germline-derived CDR1 and CDR2 are SGHVS and FNYEAQ. This CDR3 is CASSSRGGLGEKLFF. The DNA for the CDR3 is TGTGCCAGCAGCTCCCGGGGGGGACTGGGGGAAAAACTGTTTTTT.

The chain couples TRBV19 to TRBJ1-1, with TRBD1 as a possible D gene (6 bases). Germline CDR1 is LNHDA and CDR2 is SQIVND (reference sequence). The CDR3 sequence is 18 residues long. V dropped 7 bases and J dropped 0 bases, with 24 bases sitting between them. The CDR3 loop is CASTLADSWDGMNTEAFF. The CDR3 DNA reads as TGTGCCAGTACCCTCGCGGACAGTTGGGACGGAATGAACACTGAAGCTTTCTTT.

The V gene is TRBV7-8, the J gene TRBJ1-1; 8 nucleotides match TRBD1. Trimming at V came to 5 bases and at J to 7 bases, leaving 6 bases not matched to a gene. The germline V gene encodes CDR1 SGHVS and CDR2 FQNEAQ. This CDR3 has 13 residues. The CDR3 DNA reads as TGTGCCAGCAGCGTAGACAGGGGAAATGAAGCTTTCTTT. This encodes CASSVDRGNEAFF. Complete variable domain (other parts from reference TRBV7-8 and TRBJ1-1): GAGVSQSPRYKVAKRGQDVALRCDPISGHVSLFWYQQALGQGPEFLTYFQNEAQLDKSGLPSDRFFAERPEGSVSTLKIQRTQQEDSAVYLCASSVDRGNEAFFGQGTRLTVV.

Comments on this clone: The same CDR3 also results from other DNA sequences found in this sample. The chain combines TRBV5-1 with TRBJ2-3; 7 bases are shared with TRBD1. The CDR3 is made up of 14 amino acids. Germline CDR1 reads SGHRS; CDR2 reads YFSETQ. J gave up 1 base and V 5 bases, and 4 bases lay outside the gene matches. Written as DNA, the CDR3 is TGCGCCAGCAGTTCAGGGGGTGGCACAGATACGCAGTATTTT. This gives the protein CASSSGGGTDTQYF.

V gene TRBV2 combines with J gene TRBJ2-2; D may be TRBD1 (6 bases). V lost 9 bases and J 3 bases, leaving 17 bases between the germline ends. Germline V lookup: CDR1 SNHLY, CDR2 FYNNEI. There are 15 residues in the CDR3. CDR3: CASENREGHTGELFF. The CDR3 nucleotides are TGTGCCAGTGAGAACAGGGAAGGTCACACCGGGGAGCTGTTTTTT.

This clone has just a few counts. CDR3 region: CASSLAGRQGDEQYF. For the CDR3, the DNA is TGTGCCAGCAGCTTAGCAGGGCGACAGGGGGACGAGCAGTACTTC. V is TRBV7-9 and J is TRBJ2-7, with 9 bases fitting TRBD1. Germline V gene data show CDR1 as SEHNR and CDR2 as FQNEAQ (reference sequence). The CDR3 is 15 amino acids. V was clipped by 0 bases and J by 5 bases; unmatched bases: 5.

The chain couples TRBV7-2 to TRBJ1-6; 10 bases are shared with TRBD1. The V and J ends lost 2 bases and 10 bases, in that order; junction bases with no gene match: 11. The germline V gene has CDR1 SGHTA and CDR2 FQGNSA. CDR3 length: 17 residues. Here the CDR3 reads CASSLFSPDRGLSPLHF. In nucleotides, the CDR3 is TGTGCCAGCAGCTTATTCTCCCCGGACAGGGGGTTGTCACCCCTCCACTTT.

The chain carries TRBV6-1 and TRBJ2-2; the D gene is possibly TRBD1 (6 bases). There are 13 residues in the CDR3. Germline assignment: CDR1 MNHNS and CDR2 SASEGT. The CDR3: CETRDTNTGELFF. CDR3 in DNA: TGTGAGACCCGGGACACTAACACCGGGGAGCTGTTTTTT.

V gene TRBV2 combines with J gene TRBJ2-3, with D perhaps matching TRBD2 (5 bases). The germline V and J ends were trimmed by 4 bases and 10 bases, with 12 bases remaining between them. Per the germline V gene, CDR1 is SNHLY and CDR2 is FYNNEI. The length of the CDR3 is 12 residues. CDR3 nucleotides: TGTGCCAGCAGTGCCCCGAGGGCGTCGCAGTATTTT. Translated, it gives CASSAPRASQYF.

V and J are TRBV15 and TRBJ2-5; D remains ambiguous. CDR1 is LNHNV and CDR2 is YYDKDF in the germline V gene (reference sequence). CDR3 length equals 16 residues. V lost 5 bases to trimming and J lost 1 base, with 17 bases between them. Written as DNA, the CDR3 is TGTGCCACCAGCCACGACGCGAGAGGCTTCCAAGAGACCCAGTACTTC. Amino acids: CATSHDARGFQETQYF.

This chain uses TRBV10-3 with TRBJ2-1; 7 bases are shared with TRBD1. This CDR3 region has 13 residues. Germline V lookup: CDR1 ENHRY, CDR2 SYGVKD. After removal of 3 bases from V and 15 bases from J, the junction contained 11 bases not matched to a gene. CDR3 region: CAISDERGRLLFF. CDR3 coding DNA: TGTGCCATCAGTGACGAGAGGGGGCGACTCCTGTTCTTC.

The chain recombines TRBV2 with TRBJ2-3, with 14 bases fitting TRBD2. In germline, CDR1 is SNHLY, CDR2 FYNNEI. The CDR3 contains 16 residues. The trim removed 7 bases at V and 0 bases at J, leaving 3 bases unmatched. CDR3 DNA: TGTGCCAGCAAGGGACTAGCGGGGGTGAGCACAGATACGCAGTATTTT. Translated, it gives CASKGLAGVSTDTQYF.

The count of this clone is one. V and J are TRBV30 and TRBJ1-5, with D tentatively TRBD1 (5 bases). The CDR3 is 13 residues long. Trimming left V 2 bases short and J 5 bases short, with 10 bases between. Germline-derived CDR1 and CDR2 are GTSNPN and SVGIG (reference sequence). CDR3 sequence reads: CAWSSGSHQPQHF. Here the CDR3 DNA reads TGTGCCTGGAGTTCAGGGTCACATCAGCCCCAGCATTTT.

This rearrangement joins TRBV7-8 to TRBJ1-1; D may be TRBD1 (6 bases). Germline-derived CDR1 and CDR2 are SGHVS and FQNEAQ. The CDR3 is 13 residues long. Deletions cut 5 bases from V and 0 bases from J, with 7 bases between. The CDR3 DNA follows: TGTGCCAGCAGCCGGGACATGAACACTGAAGCTTTCTTT. Translated: CASSRDMNTEAFF.

The chain couples TRBV6-4 to TRBJ2-1; 7 bases are a match to TRBD2. Germline V gene lookup returns CDR1 MRHNA and CDR2 SNTAGT. The CDR3 extends over 14 amino acids. V lost 3 bases and J lost 5; bases outside the gene matches: 4. For the CDR3, the DNA is TGTGCCAGCAGTGAAAGCGGGGCGCACAATGAGCAGTTCTTC. Translated: CASSESGAHNEQFF.

The chain has TRBV6-1 and TRBJ2-7; 7 bases map to TRBD1. The V segment lost 2 bases and the J segment 3 bases; nucleotides outside the gene matches: 19. In germline, CDR1 is MNHNS, CDR2 SASEGT. The CDR3 consists of 19 residues. The CDR3, as DNA: TGTGCCAGCAGTGAACCGAGGTCTAACAGGGGTGGGGGTTTCTACGAGCAGTACTTC. The encoded protein is CASSEPRSNRGGGFYEQYF.

The count of this clone is one. V gene TRBV7-2 combines with J gene TRBJ2-5, with D tentatively TRBD2 (6 bases). The V gene's germline CDR1 is SGHTA and CDR2 FQGNSA. The ends were cut back, 5 bases at V and 0 bases at J, with 16 bases in the middle. The CDR3 contains 16 residues. Here the CDR3 DNA reads TGTGCCAGCAGCCCGGGGCCCGGGGGATACCAAGAGACCCAGTACTTC. This sequence encodes CASSPGPGGYQETQYF.